These 11 T cell receptor beta chains were sequenced from one sample in a study of OX40 agonist ivuxolimab in advanced cancers. Library creation used the immunoSEQ multiplex PCR assay. TCRdb obtained this table from immuneACCESS and retained in-frame rearrangements with V and J assigned. These tables miss some clones; where compared with another copy, unresolved V genes account for less than half of the shortfall, and the remainder is unexplained. The sample records more than 55,000 clones, around 90% of which are singletons. Clones ranked in the top ten supply roughly 11% of the sample. The sample in question was CD4+ or CD8+ T cells sorted from blood, obtained in a trial of the OX40 agonist ivuxolimab. Receptors originate from an adult with an advanced solid tumor such as melanoma, head and neck, liver or kidney cancer.

This chain connects TRBV5-5 to TRBJ1-1; D possibly corresponds to TRBD1 (5 bases). Germline loops: CDR1 SGHKS, CDR2 YYEKEE (reference sequence). The CDR3 spans 15 residues. Trimming shortened V by 0 bases and J by 0 bases, and 9 bases separated the two germline ends. The DNA for the CDR3 is TGTGCCAGCAGCTTGGGACAGCTAATGAACACTGAAGCTTTCTTT. Its protein product is CASSLGQLMNTEAFF.

The V and J genes are TRBV20-1 and TRBJ1-2, with unresolved D. Germline V CDR1 and CDR2: DFQATT, SNEGSKA (reference sequence). This CDR3 has 11 residues. V lost 0 bases and J lost 6, with 5 bases in between. The CDR3 region has the DNA TGCAGTGCTAGAGATTTACATGGCTACACCTTC. Its protein is CSARDLHGYTF.

This chain uses TRBV10-1 with TRBJ2-7; 8 bases match TRBD1. The CDR3 totals 13 residues. From germline, CDR1 is WNHNN and CDR2 SYGVQD (reference sequence). V trimming: 2 bases; J trimming: 3 bases; junction bases outside the gene matches: 0. CDR3 bases: TGCGCCAGCAGTGAGGGGACAGGCTACGAGCAGTACGTC. Its protein product is CASSEGTGYEQYV.

This chain uses TRBV6-1 with TRBJ1-3, with D possibly matching TRBD1 (6 bases). CDR3 size: 16 residues. Germline V gives CDR1 MNHNS, CDR2 SASEGT. V was clipped by 4 bases and J by 4 bases, with 17 bases between them. The DNA for the CDR3 is TGTGCCAGCAGTGTGGACAGCCTGTCGCTCGGAAACACCATATATTTT. Protein: CASSVDSLSLGNTIYF.

The V gene is TRBV6-1, the J gene TRBJ2-7; weak D call: TRBD1 (6 bases). The germline gives CDR1 MNHNS, CDR2 SASEGT. CDR3 length: 11 residues. The V gene lost 9 bases and the J gene lost 3 bases, with 9 bases spanning the gap. CDR3 protein: CASRQDYEQYV. Written as DNA, the CDR3 is TGTGCCAGTAGACAGGACTACGAGCAGTACGTC.

The chain couples TRBV7-8 to TRBJ2-7, with 10 bases that match TRBD1. The CDR3 loop spans 16 amino acids. The germline CDR1 and CDR2 sequences are SGHVS and FQNEAQ. The V segment lost 0 bases and the J segment 6 bases; nucleotides outside the gene matches: 8. CDR3 protein: CASSLAGGTGAIEQYV. The CDR3 bases are TGTGCCAGCAGCTTAGCCGGGGGGACAGGGGCCATCGAGCAGTACGTC.

The chain has TRBV27 and TRBJ1-5; TRBD1 matches 11 bases. Germline V gene data show CDR1 as MNHEY and CDR2 as SMNVEV (reference sequence). The CDR3 runs 15 residues. V gave up 0 bases and J gave up 7 bases; unmatched junction bases: 2. The CDR3 loop is CASSLSGTGGQPQHF. In nucleotides, the CDR3 is TGTGCCAGCAGTTTATCGGGGACAGGGGGGCAGCCCCAGCATTTT.

V is TRBV5-8 and J is TRBJ1-1; TRBD1 matches at 10 bases. This CDR3 contains 15 residues. CDR1 and CDR2 from the germline V gene are SGHTS and YDEGEE. V gave up 4 bases and J gave up 4 bases; unmatched junction bases: 7. CDR3 DNA sequence: TGTGCCAGCAGCGTCGACAGGGGGCTCATCACTGAAGCTTTCTTT. Translating it yields CASSVDRGLITEAFF.

V usage is TRBV19 and J usage is TRBJ1-5, with 7 bases identical to TRBD1. J lost 0 bases, V lost 5 bases, and 19 bases had no gene match. The germline V gene has CDR1 LNHDA and CDR2 SQIVND (reference sequence). The CDR3 sequence is 20 residues long. CDR3 protein: CASSSPFGTGAGHSNQPQHF. CDR3 bases: TGTGCCAGTAGTTCGCCCTTCGGCACAGGGGCGGGACATAGCAATCAGCCCCAGCATTTT. Together with reference TRBV19 and TRBJ1-5, the CDR3 gives the full variable domain: DGGITQSPKYLFRKEGQNVTLSCEQNLNHDAMYWYRQDPGQGLRLIYYSQIVNDFQKGDIAEGYSVSREKKESFPLTVTSAQKNPTAFYLCASSSPFGTGAGHSNQPQHFGDGTRLSIL.

V usage is TRBV6-1 and J usage is TRBJ2-7; D is ambiguous. Trimming removed 3 bases at V and 0 bases at J, with 3 bases between. The CDR3 spans 12 residues. Per the germline V gene, CDR1 is MNHNS and CDR2 is SASEGT. The CDR3: CASSDYSYEQYF. The CDR3, as DNA: TGTGCCAGCAGTGACTACTCCTACGAGCAGTACTTC.

As for this clone: Mismatch with germline at one junction end may stem from a read error. J is TRBJ2-2 and V is TRBV19, with 11 bases lining up with TRBD2. The V gene's germline CDR1 is LNHDA and CDR2 SQIVND (reference sequence). The CDR3 extends over 14 amino acids. Here the CDR3 DNA reads TGTGCCAGCGGACTAGCGGGTACCACCCGGGAGCTGTTTTTT. Amino acids: CASGLAGTTRELFF. The full variable domain, rest sourced from reference TRBV19 and TRBJ2-2, is DGGITQSPKYLFRKEGQNVTLSCEQNLNHDAMYWYRQDPGQGLRLIYYSQIVNDFQKGDIAEGYSVSREKKESFPLTVTSAQKNPTAFYLCASGLAGTTRELFFGEGSRLTVL.